This TCR beta chain was documented in a study of blood T cell repertoires in COVID-19. For the study at large: Samples representing acute and convalescent COVID-19 were sourced from the United States, Italy and Spain.

Sequencing used immunoSEQ multiplex PCR; TCRdb keeps in-frame clones, though not all of them. The table records under 500,000 clones, 70% to 90% of them present only once. CDR1 and CDR2 from the germline V gene are SGHTA and FQGNSA. The CDR3 length is 17 residues. V lost 2 bases and J lost 0; bases outside the gene matches: 9. The study recruited people aged about 18 to 95 years across more than 20 US areas. Cohorts were based on clinical histories the participants reported. The receptor comes from a woman younger than 35 with acute COVID-19. The chain joins TRBV7-2 to TRBJ2-7; TRBD2 aligns across 8 bases. Sequencing was carried out using PBMCs or T cells enriched from blood (not recorded which). CDR3 protein: CASSLTSSGPNSYEQYF. The CDR3 nucleotides are TGTGCCAGCAGCTTAACTTCTAGCGGGCCAAACTCCTACGAGCAGTACTTC.